This TCR beta chain was documented in a study of naive and memory T cell subsets. The SP2 primer and nested alpha and beta constant region primers amplified ligated cDNA in four rounds. Alpha and beta constant region primers primed reverse transcription for blood and skin samples. TCRdb reprocessed the 5' RACE reads with MiXCR, giving one entry per CDR3 protein. The table records tens of thousands of distinct CDR3 sequences, 16% of them present only once. The library had UMIs added by 3' ligation of an oligonucleotide to TCR cDNA. Adult healthy volunteers gave 2.5 ml peripheral blood for whole-blood RNA. Reverse transcription used DNase-treated unsorted total RNA, aiming for roughly 1 to 1000 ng. This CDR3 is built from 12 residues. CDR1 and CDR2 from the germline V gene are SQVTM and ANQGSEA. V was pared by 7 bases and J by 0 bases, with 9 bases between.

The chain uses TRBV29-1 and TRBJ1-1, with D possibly matching TRBD1 (6 bases). This receptor was taken from a female donor in good health. The CDR3 loop is CSARGMNTEAFF. As DNA, the CDR3 is TGCAGCGCCAGGGGTATGAACACTGAAGCTTTCTTT.